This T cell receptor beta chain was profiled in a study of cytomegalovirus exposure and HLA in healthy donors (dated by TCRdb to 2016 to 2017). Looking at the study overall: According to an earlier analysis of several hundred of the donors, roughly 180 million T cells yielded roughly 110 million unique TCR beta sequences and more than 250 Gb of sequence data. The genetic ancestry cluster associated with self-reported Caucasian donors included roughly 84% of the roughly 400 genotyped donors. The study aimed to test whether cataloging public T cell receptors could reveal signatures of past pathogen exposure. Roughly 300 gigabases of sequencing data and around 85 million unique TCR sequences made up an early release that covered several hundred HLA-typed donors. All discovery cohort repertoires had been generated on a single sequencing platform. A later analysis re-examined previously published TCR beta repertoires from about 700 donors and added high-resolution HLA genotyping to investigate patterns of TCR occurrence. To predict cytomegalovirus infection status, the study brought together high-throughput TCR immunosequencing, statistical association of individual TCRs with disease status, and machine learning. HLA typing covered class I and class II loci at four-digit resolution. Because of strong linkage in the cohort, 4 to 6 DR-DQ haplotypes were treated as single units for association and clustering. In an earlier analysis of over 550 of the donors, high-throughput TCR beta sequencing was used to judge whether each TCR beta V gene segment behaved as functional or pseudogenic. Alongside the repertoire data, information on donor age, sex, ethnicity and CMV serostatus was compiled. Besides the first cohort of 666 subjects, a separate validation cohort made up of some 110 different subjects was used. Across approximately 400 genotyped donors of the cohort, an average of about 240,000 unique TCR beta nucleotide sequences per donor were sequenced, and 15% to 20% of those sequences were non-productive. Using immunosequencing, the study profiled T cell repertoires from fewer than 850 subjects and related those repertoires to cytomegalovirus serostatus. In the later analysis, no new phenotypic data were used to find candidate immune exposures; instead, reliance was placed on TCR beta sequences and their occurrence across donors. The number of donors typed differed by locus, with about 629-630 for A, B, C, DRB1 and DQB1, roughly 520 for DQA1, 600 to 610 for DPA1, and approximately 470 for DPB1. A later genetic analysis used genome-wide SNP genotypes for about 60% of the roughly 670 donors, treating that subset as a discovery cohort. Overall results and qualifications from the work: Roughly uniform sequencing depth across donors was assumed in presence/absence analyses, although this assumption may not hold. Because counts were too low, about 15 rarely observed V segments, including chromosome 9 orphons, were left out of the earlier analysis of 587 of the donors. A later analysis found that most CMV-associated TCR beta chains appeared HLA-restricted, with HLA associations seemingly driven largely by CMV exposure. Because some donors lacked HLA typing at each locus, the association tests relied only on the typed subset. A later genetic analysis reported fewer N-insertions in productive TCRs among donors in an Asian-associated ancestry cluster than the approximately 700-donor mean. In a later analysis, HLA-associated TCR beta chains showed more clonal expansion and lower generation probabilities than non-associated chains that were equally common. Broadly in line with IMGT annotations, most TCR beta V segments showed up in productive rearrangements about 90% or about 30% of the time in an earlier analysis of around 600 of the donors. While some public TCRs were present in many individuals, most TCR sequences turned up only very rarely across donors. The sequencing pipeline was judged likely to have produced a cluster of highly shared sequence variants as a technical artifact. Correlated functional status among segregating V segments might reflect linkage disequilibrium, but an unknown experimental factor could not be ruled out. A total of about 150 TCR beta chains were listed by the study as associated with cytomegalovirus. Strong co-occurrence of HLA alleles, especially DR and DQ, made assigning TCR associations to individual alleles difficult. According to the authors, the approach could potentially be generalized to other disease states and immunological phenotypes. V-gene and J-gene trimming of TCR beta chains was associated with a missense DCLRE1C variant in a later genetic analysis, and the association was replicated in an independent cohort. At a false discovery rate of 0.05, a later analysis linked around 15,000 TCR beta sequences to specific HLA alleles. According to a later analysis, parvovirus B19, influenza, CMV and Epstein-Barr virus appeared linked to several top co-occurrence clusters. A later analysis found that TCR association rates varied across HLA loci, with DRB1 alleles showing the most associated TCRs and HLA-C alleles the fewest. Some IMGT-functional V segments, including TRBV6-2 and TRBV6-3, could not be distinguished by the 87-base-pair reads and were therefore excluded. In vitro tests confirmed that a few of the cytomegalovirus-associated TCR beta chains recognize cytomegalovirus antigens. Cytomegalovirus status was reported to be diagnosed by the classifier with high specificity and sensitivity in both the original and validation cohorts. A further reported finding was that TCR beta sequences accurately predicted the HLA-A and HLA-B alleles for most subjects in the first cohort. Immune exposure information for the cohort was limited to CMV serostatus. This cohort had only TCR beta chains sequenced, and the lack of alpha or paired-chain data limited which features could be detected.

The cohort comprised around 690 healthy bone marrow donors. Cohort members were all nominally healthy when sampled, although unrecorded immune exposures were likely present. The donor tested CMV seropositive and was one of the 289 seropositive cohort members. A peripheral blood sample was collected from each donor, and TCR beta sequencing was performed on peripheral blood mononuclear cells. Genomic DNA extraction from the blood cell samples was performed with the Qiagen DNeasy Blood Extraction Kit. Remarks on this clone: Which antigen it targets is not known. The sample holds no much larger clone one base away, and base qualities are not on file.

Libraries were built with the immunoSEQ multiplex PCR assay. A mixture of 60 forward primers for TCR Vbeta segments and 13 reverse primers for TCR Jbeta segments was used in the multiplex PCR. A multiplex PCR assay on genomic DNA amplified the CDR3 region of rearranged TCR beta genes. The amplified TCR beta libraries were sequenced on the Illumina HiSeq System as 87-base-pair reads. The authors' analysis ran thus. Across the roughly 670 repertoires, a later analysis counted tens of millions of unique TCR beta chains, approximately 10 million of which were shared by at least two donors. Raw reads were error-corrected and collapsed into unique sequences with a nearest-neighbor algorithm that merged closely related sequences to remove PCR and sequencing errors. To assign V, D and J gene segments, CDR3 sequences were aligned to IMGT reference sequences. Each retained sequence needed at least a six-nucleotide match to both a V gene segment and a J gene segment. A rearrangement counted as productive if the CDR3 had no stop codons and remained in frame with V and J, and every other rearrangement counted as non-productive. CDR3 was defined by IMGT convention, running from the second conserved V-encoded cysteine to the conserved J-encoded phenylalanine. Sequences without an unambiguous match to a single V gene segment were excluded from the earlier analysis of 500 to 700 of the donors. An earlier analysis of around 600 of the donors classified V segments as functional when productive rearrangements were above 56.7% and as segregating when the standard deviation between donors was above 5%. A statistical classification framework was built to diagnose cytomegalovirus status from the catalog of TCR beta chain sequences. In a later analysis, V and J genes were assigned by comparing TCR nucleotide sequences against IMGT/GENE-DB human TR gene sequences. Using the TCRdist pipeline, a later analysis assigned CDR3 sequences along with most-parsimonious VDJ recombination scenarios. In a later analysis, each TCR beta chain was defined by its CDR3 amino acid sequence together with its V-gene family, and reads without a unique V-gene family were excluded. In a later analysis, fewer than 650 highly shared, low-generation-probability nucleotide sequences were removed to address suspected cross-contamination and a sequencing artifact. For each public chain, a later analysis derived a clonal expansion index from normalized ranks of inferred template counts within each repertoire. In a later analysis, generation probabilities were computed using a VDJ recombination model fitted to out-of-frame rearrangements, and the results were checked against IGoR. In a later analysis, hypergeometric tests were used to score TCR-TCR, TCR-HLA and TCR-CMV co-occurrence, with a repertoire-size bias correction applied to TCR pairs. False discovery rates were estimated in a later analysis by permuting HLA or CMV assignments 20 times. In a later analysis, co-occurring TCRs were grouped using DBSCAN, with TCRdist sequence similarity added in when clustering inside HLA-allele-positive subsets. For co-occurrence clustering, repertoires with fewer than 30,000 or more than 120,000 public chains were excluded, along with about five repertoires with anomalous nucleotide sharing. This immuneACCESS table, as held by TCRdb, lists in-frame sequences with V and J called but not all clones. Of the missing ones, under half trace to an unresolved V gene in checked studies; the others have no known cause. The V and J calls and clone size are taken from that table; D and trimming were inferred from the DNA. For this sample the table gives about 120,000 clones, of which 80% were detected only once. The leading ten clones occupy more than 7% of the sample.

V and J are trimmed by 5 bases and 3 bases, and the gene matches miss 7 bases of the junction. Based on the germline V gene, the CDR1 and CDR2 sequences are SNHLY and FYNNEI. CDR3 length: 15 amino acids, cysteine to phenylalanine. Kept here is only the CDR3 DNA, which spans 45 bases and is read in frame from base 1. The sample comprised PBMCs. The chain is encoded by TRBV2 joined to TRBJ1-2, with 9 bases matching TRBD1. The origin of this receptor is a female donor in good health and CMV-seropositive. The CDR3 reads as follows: CASSSPGQGYYGYTF. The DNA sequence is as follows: TGTGCCAGCAGTAGTCCGGGACAGGGCTACTATGGCTACACCTTC.